This entry is about one T cell receptor (beta chain). Its antigen is as yet unknown. This specimen belongs to a study of Graves' ophthalmopathy and Graves' hyperthyroidism. The study, taken as a whole, reports: Most thyroid clonotypes with frequency above 0.001 were detected in blood too.

RNA served as the template for amplifying TCR beta CDR3 regions. Amplification began with first-round RT-PCR using HTBI primers, then second-round multiplex PCR was performed. TCRdb reprocessed the multiplex PCR reads via MiXCR and lists one record per CDR3 protein. The data contain more than 1,000,000 distinct CDR3 sequences, roughly two fifths of them singletons. Germline assignment: CDR1 DFQATT and CDR2 SNEGSKA (reference sequence). V gave up 1 base and J gave up 8 bases, with 14 bases separating them. The CDR3 consists of 13 residues. The chain joins TRBV20-1 to TRBJ1-1; no firm D call. The specimen sequenced was peripheral blood or thyroid tissue (not recorded which). The origin of this receptor is an adult man with Graves' hyperthyroidism. Here the CDR3 reads CSARGDGYTEAFF. The CDR3 DNA sequence: TGCAGTGCTAGAGGGGATGGCTATACAGAAGCTTTCTTT.